This T cell receptor beta chain was captured in a study of beta chain features in type 1 diabetes. Points from the study as a whole: Moderately but significantly shorter TCRB CDR3s were found in Type 1 diabetes patients in all four CD4+ subsets.

The sequenced template was cDNA made from the entire isolated RNA. Profiled with immunoSEQ multiplex PCR; TCRdb holds only in-frame clones, not every one. This table has about 190,000 clones, about 8% appearing once. Looked up from germline, CDR1 is SGHTA and CDR2 is FQGNSA. Trimming removed 5 bases at V and 5 bases at J, with 14 bases between. The CDR3 runs to 14 residues. Notes on this clone: Antigen specificity is unknown.

This sequence joins TRBV7-2 and TRBJ2-3; D may be TRBD1 (5 bases). The receptor's source is a woman between 35 and 50 years old with type 1 diabetes. Sequenced material: central memory CD4+ T cells from blood. The CDR3 sequence is CASSQGRVGDTQYF. The CDR3 DNA is TGTGCCAGCAGCCAAGGCAGGGTAGGAGATACGCAGTATTTT.